The rows below give T cell receptor beta chains drawn from one sample of a study of graft-versus-host responses after intestinal transplantation. The data were produced by immunoSEQ multiplex PCR, yet TCRdb's version contains in-frame clones alone and is incomplete. The data hold under 140,000 clones, with 80% to 95% observed a single time. No cognate antigen is known for these TCRs. The specimen comprised unstimulated CD8+ T cells sorted from spleen or lymph node cells, sampled before intestinal transplant. All receptors come from a human donor who received an intestinal transplant. The CDR3 runs from the conserved cysteine through the conserved F or W. The order of the fields is J gene, D gene, clone size, V gene, CDR3 DNA, CDR3 protein. D genes are given only for firm matches. Some rows have no size entry. The others give once, few or many, or a class for an expanded clone.

J: TRBJ1-4
D: TRBD1
size: -
V: TRBV5-1
DNA: TGCGCCAGCAGCTTGTCAGGGGGCCCCAATGAAAAACTGTTTTTT
CDR3: CASSLSGGPNEKLFF

J: TRBJ2-2
D: TRBD2
size: once
V: TRBV4-2
DNA: TGTGCCAGCAGCCAATGGGAGGGGACTACCAACACCGGGGAGCTGTTTTTT
CDR3: CASSQWEGTTNTGELFF

J: TRBJ1-5
D: -
size: -
V: TRBV30
DNA: TGTGCCTGGAGTGTAGGGGTATGGGGCAATCAGCCCCAGCATTTT
CDR3: CAWSVGVWGNQPQHF

J: TRBJ1-5
D: -
size: once
V: TRBV19
DNA: TGTGCCAGTAGCTGGCAGGGTTTGAGCAATCAGCCCCAGCATTTT
CDR3: CASSWQGLSNQPQHF

J: TRBJ2-1
D: TRBD2
size: -
V: TRBV30
DNA: TGTGCCTGGAGCGTCTTCCCCAGCGGGAGGAATGAGCAGTTCTTC
CDR3: CAWSVFPSGRNEQFF

J: TRBJ2-7
D: TRBD1
size: -
V: TRBV5-1
DNA: TGCGCCAGCAGCGGAAGGGGACAGGGATCTTACGAGCAGTACTTC
CDR3: CASSGRGQGSYEQYF

J: TRBJ2-1
D: -
size: -
V: TRBV27
DNA: TGTGCCAGCAGTTTAAACTCGGCCGGGACAAACAATGAGCAGTTCTTC
CDR3: CASSLNSAGTNNEQFF

J: TRBJ2-7
D: TRBD1
size: -
V: TRBV11-2
DNA: TGTGCCAGCAGCTTAGTACCGGGACAGGGCTACGAGCAGTACTTC
CDR3: CASSLVPGQGYEQYF

J: TRBJ2-2
D: -
size: -
V: TRBV5-4
DNA: TGTGCCGGAGTTGGAGGGTCGACTGCCGGGGAGCTGTTTTTT
CDR3: CAGVGGSTAGELFF

J: TRBJ1-2
D: -
size: -
V: TRBV27
DNA: TGTGCCAGCAGTAGCCTTGTTTGGGGGACCTATGGCTACACCTTC
CDR3: CASSSLVWGTYGYTF

J: TRBJ2-1
D: -
size: -
V: TRBV7-7
DNA: TGTGCTAGCAGCCCCGCGCGGGGCCTATCCTACAATGAGCAGTTCTTC
CDR3: CASSPARGLSYNEQFF

J: TRBJ2-3
D: TRBD2
size: -
V: TRBV9
DNA: TGTGCCAGCAGCGCCGGGACTAGCGGGAGGATAGATACGCAGTATTTT
CDR3: CASSAGTSGRIDTQYF

J: TRBJ2-3
D: -
size: -
V: TRBV11-3
DNA: TGTGCCAGCAGCTTAGGTGGCGCAGATACGCAGTATTTT
CDR3: CASSLGGADTQYF

J: TRBJ1-2
D: -
size: -
V: TRBV27
DNA: TGTGCCAGCAGTTTATCCTCCGACAGCTGGGATGGCTACACCTTC
CDR3: CASSLSSDSWDGYTF

J: TRBJ2-1
D: -
size: -
V: TRBV9
DNA: TGTGCCAGCAGCGTAGGTAGCAAGAGTGAGCAGTTCTTC
CDR3: CASSVGSKSEQFF

J: TRBJ2-3
D: TRBD1
size: -
V: TRBV13
DNA: TGTGCCAGCAGCTCCCTCGGGACAGGGGAAATGCGAGATACGCAGTATTTT
CDR3: CASSSLGTGEMRDTQYF

J: TRBJ2-7
D: TRBD2
size: -
V: TRBV2
DNA: TGTGCCAGCAGTGAGTGGATAGCGGGAGTAGCCTACGAGCAGTACTTC
CDR3: CASSEWIAGVAYEQYF

J: TRBJ1-2
D: TRBD1
size: -
V: TRBV6-5
DNA: TGTGCCAGCAGTTACTCGACAGGGGGCGTCTATGGCTACACCTTC
CDR3: CASSYSTGGVYGYTF

J: TRBJ2-5
D: -
size: -
V: TRBV30
DNA: TGTGCCTGGAGTACGGACAGTCAGGAGACCCAGTACTTC
CDR3: CAWSTDSQETQYF

J: TRBJ2-5
D: TRBD2
size: -
V: TRBV13
DNA: TGTGCCAGCAGCCCCGGACTAGCGGGAGAGGGTGTCGAAGAGACCCAGTACTTC
CDR3: CASSPGLAGEGVEETQYF

J: TRBJ1-1
D: -
size: -
V: TRBV25-1
DNA: TGTGCCACCCAGTTGGACACTGAAGCTTTCTTT
CDR3: CATQLDTEAFF

J: TRBJ2-2
D: -
size: once
V: TRBV28
DNA: TGTGCCAGCAGTTTATTGGCCGGCCCCTCAGGTACCGGGGAGCTGTTTTTT
CDR3: CASSLLAGPSGTGELFF

J: TRBJ2-3
D: -
size: -
V: TRBV9
DNA: TGTGCCAGCAGCGTAGAGGGGACTTCATTCACAGATACGCAGTATTTT
CDR3: CASSVEGTSFTDTQYF

J: TRBJ2-1
D: -
size: few
V: TRBV25-1
DNA: TGTGCCAGTGAAACGGACACCAGCTCCTACAATGAGCAGTTCTTC
CDR3: CASETDTSSYNEQFF

J: TRBJ2-7
D: -
size: -
V: TRBV7-8
DNA: TGTGCCAGCAGCTTGGGACTGACAGGAACCTACGAGCAGTACTTC
CDR3: CASSLGLTGTYEQYF

J: TRBJ1-5
D: -
size: -
V: TRBV27
DNA: TGTGCCAGCAGTATCCGGGACAGCAATCAGCCCCAGCATTTT
CDR3: CASSIRDSNQPQHF

J: TRBJ2-7
D: -
size: once
V: TRBV27
DNA: TGTGCCAGCAGTTTGGGATACGAGCAGTACTTC
CDR3: CASSLGYEQYF

J: TRBJ1-1
D: -
size: -
V: TRBV12-5
DNA: TGTGCTAGTGGTTTGGACCCGGGACTGATGAACACTGAAGCTTTCTTT
CDR3: CASGLDPGLMNTEAFF

J: TRBJ2-3
D: -
size: -
V: TRBV7-2
DNA: TGTGCCAGCAGCTTATACGCAGATACGCAGTATTTT
CDR3: CASSLYADTQYF

J: TRBJ1-3
D: -
size: -
V: TRBV7-8
DNA: TGTGCCAGCAGCCGGGCGGGTCCAGGAAACACCATATATTTT
CDR3: CASSRAGPGNTIYF

J: TRBJ2-1
D: TRBD2
size: -
V: TRBV7-8
DNA: TGTGCCAGCAGCTTAAGCGGGACTAGCTATTGGGGTGAGCAGTTCTTC
CDR3: CASSLSGTSYWGEQFF

J: TRBJ2-1
D: -
size: -
V: TRBV27
DNA: TGTGCCAGCAGTGATCCAAGGTGGAATGAGCAGTTCTTC
CDR3: CASSDPRWNEQFF

J: TRBJ2-1
D: TRBD2
size: once
V: TRBV7-3
DNA: TGTGCCAGCAGCTTATCCGGGACTAGACTTCCCGATGAGCAGTTCTTC
CDR3: CASSLSGTRLPDEQFF

J: TRBJ2-7
D: TRBD1
size: -
V: TRBV4-1
DNA: TGCGCCAGCAGCCAAGTAGGACAGGGCTACGAGCAGTACTTC
CDR3: CASSQVGQGYEQYF

J: TRBJ2-2
D: -
size: -
V: TRBV6-5
DNA: TGTGCCAGCAGTTTGATGGGGCTAGATCGGGCCGGGGAGCTGTTTTTT
CDR3: CASSLMGLDRAGELFF

J: TRBJ1-1
D: -
size: -
V: TRBV19
DNA: TGTGCCAGTAGTATAACAAGTTTCGTGAACACTGAAGCTTTCTTT
CDR3: CASSITSFVNTEAFF

J: TRBJ2-3
D: TRBD2
size: -
V: TRBV9
DNA: TGTGCCAGCAGCGTATCAATTAGCGGGAGGGCAGATACGCAGTATTTT
CDR3: CASSVSISGRADTQYF

J: TRBJ2-1
D: -
size: -
V: TRBV7-3
DNA: TGTGCCAGCAGCTTATGGGATAACAATGAGCAGTTCTTC
CDR3: CASSLWDNNEQFF

J: TRBJ2-7
D: -
size: few
V: TRBV5-6
DNA: TGTGCCAGCAGCAGCCGGGACTCCCGTTCCCCCTCCTACGAGCAGTACTTC
CDR3: CASSSRDSRSPSYEQYF

J: TRBJ2-7
D: -
size: -
V: TRBV28
DNA: TGTGCCAGCAGTACCGTAAGCTCCTACGAGCAGTACTTC
CDR3: CASSTVSSYEQYF

J: TRBJ2-1
D: -
size: few
V: TRBV18
DNA: TGTGCCAGCTCACCACCCACAGGGCCCTCCTACAATGAGCAGTTCTTC
CDR3: CASSPPTGPSYNEQFF

J: TRBJ2-1
D: -
size: -
V: TRBV5-1
DNA: TGCGCCAGCAGCCGGTCGGACAGCTACAATGAGCAGTTCTTC
CDR3: CASSRSDSYNEQFF

J: TRBJ2-1
D: TRBD2
size: -
V: TRBV5-1
DNA: TGCGCCAGCAGCTTACGCGGGAGCCACAATGAGCAGTTCTTC
CDR3: CASSLRGSHNEQFF

J: TRBJ1-2
D: TRBD1
size: -
V: TRBV6-1
DNA: TGTGCCAGCAGTTGGGGACAGGGAGCTAACTATGGCTACACCTTC
CDR3: CASSWGQGANYGYTF

J: TRBJ2-3
D: -
size: -
V: TRBV9
DNA: TGTGCCAGCAGCGCGAATCTTTGGGAGGGCACAGATACGCAGTATTTT
CDR3: CASSANLWEGTDTQYF

J: TRBJ2-7
D: -
size: -
V: TRBV13
DNA: TGTGCCAGCAGCTTAGGTCGGACCTACGAGCAGTACTTC
CDR3: CASSLGRTYEQYF

J: TRBJ2-2
D: -
size: once
V: TRBV4-1
DNA: TGCGCCAGCAGCGCGAACACCGGGGAGCTGTTTTTT
CDR3: CASSANTGELFF

J: TRBJ2-7
D: -
size: -
V: TRBV7-6
DNA: TGTGCCAGCAGCCCCGATTCTTGGGGGGCGCGCGAGCAGTACTTC
CDR3: CASSPDSWGAREQYF

J: TRBJ2-5
D: -
size: -
V: TRBV30
DNA: TGTGCCTGGAGCACTGTAATCCTAGAAAAAGAGACCCAGTACTTC
CDR3: CAWSTVILEKETQYF

J: TRBJ2-7
D: TRBD1
size: -
V: TRBV29-1
DNA: TGCAGCGTTGACCCGGGACAGGGAAGCTCCTACGAGCAGTACTTC
CDR3: CSVDPGQGSSYEQYF

J: TRBJ2-3
D: TRBD2
size: -
V: TRBV7-8
DNA: TGTGCCAGCAGCTCAGACTTGATCCCCTACTTAGCGGGCCCCGGGGGACCAGATACGCAGTATTTT
CDR3: CASSSDLIPYLAGPGGPDTQYF

J: TRBJ1-5
D: -
size: -
V: TRBV9
DNA: TGTGCCAGCAGCGTTGCAGGGGTTGGCAATCAGCCCCAGCATTTT
CDR3: CASSVAGVGNQPQHF

J: TRBJ2-1
D: TRBD2
size: -
V: TRBV27
DNA: TGTGCCAGCAGCTTAACTAGCGAACCTTACAATGAGCAGTTCTTC
CDR3: CASSLTSEPYNEQFF